The 4 T cell receptor beta chains reported below all come from one sample, sequenced in a study of blood T cells in healthy people across ages. Primed by a sample-barcoded 5' primer and a J-beta primer mix, a second PCR proceeded for roughly 6 to 12 cycles. TCRdb reanalysed the 5' RACE reads using MiXCR and keeps one entry per CDR3 protein. The sample holds some 700,000 distinct CDR3 sequences; roughly 41% are singletons and the top ten take 20% to 25%. Input material: blood. Receptor source: a woman in her sixties in good health.

The chain links TRBV20-1 to TRBJ2-4; 9 bases are shared with TRBD2. The trim removed 5 bases at V and 13 bases at J, leaving 9 bases unmatched. This CDR3 contains 12 residues. Germline V CDR1 and CDR2: DFQATT, SNEGSKA (reference sequence). CDR3 sequence reads: CSAPGGLAGQYF. The CDR3 nucleotides read TGCAGTGCTCCTGGCGGGCTAGCGGGGCAGTACTTC.

There are a few counts of this clonotype. The rearrangement links TRBV12-3 or TRBV12-4 to TRBJ2-1; 10 bases map to TRBD1. Trimming at V came to 5 bases and at J to 6 bases, leaving 7 bases not matched to a gene. The CDR3 contains 15 residues. The CDR3 DNA reads as TGTGCCAGCAGTCCTGACAGGGGGCTTCGCAATGAGCAGTTCTTC. Its protein product is CASSPDRGLRNEQFF.

The chain carries TRBV14 and TRBJ2-7; D may be TRBD1 or TRBD2 (5 bases each). V shed 0 bases and J shed 1 base, with 10 bases lying between them. CDR3 length: 15 amino acids. Germline V gene lookup returns CDR1 SGHDN and CDR2 FVKESK. The CDR3 DNA sequence: TGTGCCAGCAGCCAAGATTGGGGGAGATCCTACGAGCAGTACTTC. Translation: CASSQDWGRSYEQYF.

This chain joins TRBV20-1 and TRBJ2-5, with 9 positions matching TRBD2. Germline trimming cut 0 bases from V and 0 bases from J; bases unmatched to any gene: 5. CDR1 and CDR2 from the germline V gene are DFQATT and SNEGSKA (reference sequence). The CDR3 spans 16 residues. In nucleotides, the CDR3 is TGCAGTGCTAGAGACAGGCTAGCGGGATACCAAGAGACCCAGTACTTC. It yields the protein CSARDRLAGYQETQYF.